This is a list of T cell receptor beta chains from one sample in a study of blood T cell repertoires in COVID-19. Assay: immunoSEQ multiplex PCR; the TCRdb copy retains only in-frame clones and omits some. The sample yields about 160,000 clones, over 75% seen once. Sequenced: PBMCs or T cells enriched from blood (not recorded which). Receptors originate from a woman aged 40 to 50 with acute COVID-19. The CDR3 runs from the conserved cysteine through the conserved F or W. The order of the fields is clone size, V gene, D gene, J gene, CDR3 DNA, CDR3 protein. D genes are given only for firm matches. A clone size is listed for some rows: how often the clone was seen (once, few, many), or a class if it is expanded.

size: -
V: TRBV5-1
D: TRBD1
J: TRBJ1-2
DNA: TGCGCCAGCAGCGAGGACAGGAACTATGGCTACACCTTC
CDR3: CASSEDRNYGYTF

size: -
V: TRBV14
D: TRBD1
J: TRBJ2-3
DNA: TGTGCCAGCAGCCAGATGGGGACAGGGGGATCAGATACGCAGTATTTT
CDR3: CASSQMGTGGSDTQYF

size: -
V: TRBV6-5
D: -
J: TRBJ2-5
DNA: TGTGCCAGCAGCCTGAACCCGGGGGTGCAAGAGACCCAGTACTTC
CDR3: CASSLNPGVQETQYF

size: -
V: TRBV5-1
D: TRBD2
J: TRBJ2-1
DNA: TGCGCCAGCAGTCCAATAGGACTAGCGGGAAGCGGTGAGCAGTTCTTC
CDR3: CASSPIGLAGSGEQFF

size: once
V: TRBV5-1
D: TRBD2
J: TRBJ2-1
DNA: TGCGCCAGCAGCCTATACCCCAGCGGGAGGGGGAACAATGAGCAGTTCTTC
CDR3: CASSLYPSGRGNNEQFF

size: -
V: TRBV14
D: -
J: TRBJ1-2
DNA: TGTGCCAGCAGCCAATCCAGGGCTAACTATGGCTACACCTTC
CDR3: CASSQSRANYGYTF

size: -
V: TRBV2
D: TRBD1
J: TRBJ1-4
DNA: TGTGCCAGCAGTCAGGGGGCGAGAGCAACTAATGAAAAACTGTTTTTT
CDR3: CASSQGARATNEKLFF

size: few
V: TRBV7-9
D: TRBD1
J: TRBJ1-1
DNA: TGTGCCAGCAGCGCCGGGACAGGGGCCCTTAGGACTGAAGCTTTCTTT
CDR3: CASSAGTGALRTEAFF

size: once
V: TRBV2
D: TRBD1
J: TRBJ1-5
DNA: TGTGCCAGCAGTTACACAGGGGCCAGCAATCAGCCCCAGCATTTT
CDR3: CASSYTGASNQPQHF

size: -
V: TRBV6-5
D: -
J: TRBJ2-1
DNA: TGTGCCAGCAGTTACGACAGGGAGGCCTACAATGAGCAGTTCTTC
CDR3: CASSYDREAYNEQFF

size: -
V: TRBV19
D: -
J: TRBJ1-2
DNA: TGTGCCAGTAGTACGGCCCTTTACGAGGGTCCCTATGGCTACACCTTC
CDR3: CASSTALYEGPYGYTF